This TCR beta chain was sequenced in a study of cytomegalovirus exposure and HLA in healthy donors. Study observations and caveats: The productive fraction for most TCR beta V segments was about 90% or about 30% in an earlier analysis.

To note about this clone: Its antigen is currently unknown.

V lost 5 bases and J lost 5; bases outside the gene matches: 11. The CDR3 sequence is 16 residues long. CDR1 and CDR2 (germline): SGHTA, FQGNSA. Vbeta (60) and Jbeta (13) primers were used in the PCR. The table came from immunoSEQ multiplex PCR; TCRdb's copy has only in-frame clones and leaves some out. This sample yields fewer than 250,000 clones, of which about four fifths are seen a single time; approximately 0.4% belongs to the top ten. This chain links TRBV7-2 with TRBJ2-3, with 9 positions matching TRBD2. This clonotype was obtained from a male donor in good health and CMV-seropositive. The sequenced sample consisted of PBMCs. CDR3 sequence reads: CASSNRLAGGGDTQYF. The CDR3 DNA reads TGTGCCAGCAGCAACCGTCTTGCGGGGGGGGGAGATACGCAGTATTTT.